The clone carrying this T cell receptor (beta chain) appeared a few times. The antigen is undetermined. The entry originates in a study of T-cell memory formation after mild COVID-19. Study-level background: TCR clusters were mostly confined to one donor each. Findings and limits, study-wide: Chiefly within CM and EM were the contracting CD4+ clones; CD8+ ones were within EMRA. Detection of some responders pre-infection suggested pre-existing cross-reactive memory T cells participated.

The CDR3 has 13 residues. Germline V gene sequence: CDR1 SGDLS, CDR2 YYNGEE. Trimming removed 3 bases at V and 5 bases at J, with 11 bases between. Libraries for TCRalpha and TCRbeta carried sample barcodes and unique molecular identifiers via 5'RACE. TCRdb re-analysed the 5' RACE reads in MiXCR, keeping a single row per CDR3 protein. The sample includes around 390,000 distinct CDR3 sequences, 16% of them seen just once. Sequencing used PBMCs or a T cell subset sorted from them (not recorded which). The TCR was taken from a man between 18 and 35 years old who had mild COVID-19 (a few samples of this study predate the infection). Cell type and time point are not known. The chain recombines TRBV9 with TRBJ2-5; tentatively, D is TRBD1 or TRBD2 (6 bases each). Here the CDR3 DNA reads TGTGCCAGCAGCGCCGGGGGCGGCGAGACCCAGTACTTC. This codes for CASSAGGGETQYF.